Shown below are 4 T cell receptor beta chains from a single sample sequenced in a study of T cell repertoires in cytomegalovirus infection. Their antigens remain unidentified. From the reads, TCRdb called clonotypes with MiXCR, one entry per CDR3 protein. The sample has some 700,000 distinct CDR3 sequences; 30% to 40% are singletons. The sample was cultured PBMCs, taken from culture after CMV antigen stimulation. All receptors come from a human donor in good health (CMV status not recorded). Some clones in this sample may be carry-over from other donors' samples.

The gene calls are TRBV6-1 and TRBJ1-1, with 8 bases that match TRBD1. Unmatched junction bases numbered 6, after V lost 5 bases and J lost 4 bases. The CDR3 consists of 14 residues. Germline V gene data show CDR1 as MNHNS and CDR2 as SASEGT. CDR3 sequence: CASSMDGQGTEAFF. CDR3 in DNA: TGTGCCAGCAGTATGGACGGACAGGGCACTGAAGCTTTCTTT.

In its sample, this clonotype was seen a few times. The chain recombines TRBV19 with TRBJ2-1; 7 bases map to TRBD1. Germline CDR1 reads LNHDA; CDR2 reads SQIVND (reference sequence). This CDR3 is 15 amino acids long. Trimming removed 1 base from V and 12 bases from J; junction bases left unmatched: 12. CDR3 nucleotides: TGTGCCAGTAGTATAGGTTGGACAGGTCTTGTTGGGCAGTTCTTC. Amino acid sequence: CASSIGWTGLVGQFF.

As DNA, the CDR3 is TGCAGCGTAGTCGGGGCGGTCTCCTACGAGCAGTACTTC. It is translated as CSVVGAVSYEQYF. This chain links TRBV29-1 with TRBJ2-7; D may match TRBD1 or TRBD2 (5 bases each). The ends were cut back, 6 bases at V and 0 bases at J, with 12 bases in the middle. The germline V gene has CDR1 SQVTM and CDR2 ANQGSEA. The CDR3 spans 13 residues.

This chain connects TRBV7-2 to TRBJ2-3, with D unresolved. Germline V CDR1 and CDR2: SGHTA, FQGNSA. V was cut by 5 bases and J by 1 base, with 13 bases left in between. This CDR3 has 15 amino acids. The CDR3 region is CASSTGVVGTDTQYF. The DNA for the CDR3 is TGTGCCAGCAGCACTGGGGTTGTGGGCACAGATACGCAGTATTTT.